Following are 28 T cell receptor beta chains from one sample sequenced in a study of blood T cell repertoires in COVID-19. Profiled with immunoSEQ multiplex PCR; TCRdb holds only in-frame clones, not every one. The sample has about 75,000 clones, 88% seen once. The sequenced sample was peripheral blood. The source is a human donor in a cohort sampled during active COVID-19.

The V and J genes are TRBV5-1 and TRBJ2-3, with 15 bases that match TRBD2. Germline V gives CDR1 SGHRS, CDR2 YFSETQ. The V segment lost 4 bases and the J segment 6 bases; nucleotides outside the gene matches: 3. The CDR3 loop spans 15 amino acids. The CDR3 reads CASSKGTSGRDTQYF. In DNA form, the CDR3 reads TGCGCCAGCAGCAAGGGGACTAGCGGGAGGGATACGCAGTATTTT.

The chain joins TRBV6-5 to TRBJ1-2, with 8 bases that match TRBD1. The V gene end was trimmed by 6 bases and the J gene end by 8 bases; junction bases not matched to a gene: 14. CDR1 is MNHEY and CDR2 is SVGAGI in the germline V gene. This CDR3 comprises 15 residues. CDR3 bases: TGTGCCAGCAGACCACGACAGGGGACCAAAAGGGGCTACACCTTC. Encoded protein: CASRPRQGTKRGYTF.

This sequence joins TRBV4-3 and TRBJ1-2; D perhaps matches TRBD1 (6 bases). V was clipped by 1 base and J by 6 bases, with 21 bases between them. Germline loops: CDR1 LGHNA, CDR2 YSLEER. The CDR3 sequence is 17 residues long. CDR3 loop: CASSQGTGYAGADGYTF. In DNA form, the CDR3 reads TGCGCCAGCAGCCAAGGAACAGGGTACGCTGGGGCAGATGGCTACACCTTC.

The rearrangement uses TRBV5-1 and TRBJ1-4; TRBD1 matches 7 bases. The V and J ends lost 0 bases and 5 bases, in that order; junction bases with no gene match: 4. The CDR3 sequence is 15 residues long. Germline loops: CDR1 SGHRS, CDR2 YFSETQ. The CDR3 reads CASSLAGQKNEKLFF. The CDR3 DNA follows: TGCGCCAGCAGCTTGGCGGGACAGAAGAATGAAAAACTGTTTTTT.

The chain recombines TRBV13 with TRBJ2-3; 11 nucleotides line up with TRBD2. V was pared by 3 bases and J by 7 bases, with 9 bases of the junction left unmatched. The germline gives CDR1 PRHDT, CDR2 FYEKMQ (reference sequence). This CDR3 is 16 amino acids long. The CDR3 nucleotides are TGTGCCAGCAGCTTTTATAGCGGGGGGGCCGTAAATACGCAGTATTTT. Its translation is CASSFYSGGAVNTQYF.

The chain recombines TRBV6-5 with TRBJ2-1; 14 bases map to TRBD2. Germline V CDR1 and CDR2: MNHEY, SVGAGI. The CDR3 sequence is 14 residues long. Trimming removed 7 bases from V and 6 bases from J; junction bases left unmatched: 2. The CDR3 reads CASMGLAGVNEQFF. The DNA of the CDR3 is TGTGCCAGCATGGGACTAGCGGGAGTCAATGAGCAGTTCTTC.

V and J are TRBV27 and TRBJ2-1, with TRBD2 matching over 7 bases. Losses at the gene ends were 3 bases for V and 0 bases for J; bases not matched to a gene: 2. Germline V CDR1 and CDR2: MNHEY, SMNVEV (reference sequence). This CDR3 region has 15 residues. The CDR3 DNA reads TGTGCCAGCAGTTTGGGGGGGAGCTCCTACAATGAGCAGTTCTTC. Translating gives CASSLGGSSYNEQFF.

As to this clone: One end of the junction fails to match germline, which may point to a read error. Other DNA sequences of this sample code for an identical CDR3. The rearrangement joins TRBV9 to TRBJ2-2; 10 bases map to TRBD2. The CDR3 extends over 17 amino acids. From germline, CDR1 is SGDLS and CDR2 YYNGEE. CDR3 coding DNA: TGTGCCAGTAGCGCTACTGCCTTAGCGGGGGGCACCGGGGAGCTGTTTTTT. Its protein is CASSATALAGGTGELFF.

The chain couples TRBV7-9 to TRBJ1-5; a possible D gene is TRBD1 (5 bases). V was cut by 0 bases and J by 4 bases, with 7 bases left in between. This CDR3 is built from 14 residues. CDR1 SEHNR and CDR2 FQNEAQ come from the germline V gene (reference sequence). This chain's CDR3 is CASSLAAGNQPQHF. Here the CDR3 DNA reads TGTGCCAGCAGCTTAGCGGCAGGGAATCAGCCCCAGCATTTT.

The CDR3 spells CATSDFSSGGYNEQFF. CDR3 nucleotide sequence: TGTGCCACCAGTGATTTTTCTAGCGGAGGGTACAATGAGCAGTTCTTC. V usage is TRBV24-1 and J usage is TRBJ2-1, with 7 bases lining up with TRBD2. Germline loops: CDR1 KGHDR, CDR2 SFDVKD. Trimming cost V 1 base and J 4 bases; bases outside gene matches: 6. This CDR3 is 16 amino acids long.

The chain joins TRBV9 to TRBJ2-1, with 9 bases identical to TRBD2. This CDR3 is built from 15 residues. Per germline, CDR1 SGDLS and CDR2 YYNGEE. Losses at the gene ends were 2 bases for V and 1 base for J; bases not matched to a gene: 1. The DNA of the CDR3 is TGTGCCAGCAGCGTGAGCGGGGGGTCCTACAATGAGCAGTTCTTC. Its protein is CASSVSGGSYNEQFF.

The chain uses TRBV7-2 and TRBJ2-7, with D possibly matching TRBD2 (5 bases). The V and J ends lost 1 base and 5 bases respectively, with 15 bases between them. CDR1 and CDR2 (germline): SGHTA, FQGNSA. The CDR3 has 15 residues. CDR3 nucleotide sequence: TGTACCAGCAGCTTAGGAGGGCGAGGAAAGGACGAGCAGTACTTC. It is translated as CTSSLGGRGKDEQYF.

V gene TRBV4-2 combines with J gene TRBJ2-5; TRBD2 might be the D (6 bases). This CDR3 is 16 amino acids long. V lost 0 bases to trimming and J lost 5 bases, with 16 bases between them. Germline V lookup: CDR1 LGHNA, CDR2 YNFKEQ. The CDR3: CASSQDSGRLVETQYF. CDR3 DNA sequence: TGTGCCAGCAGCCAAGATTCAGGGAGGCTCGTCGAGACCCAGTACTTC.

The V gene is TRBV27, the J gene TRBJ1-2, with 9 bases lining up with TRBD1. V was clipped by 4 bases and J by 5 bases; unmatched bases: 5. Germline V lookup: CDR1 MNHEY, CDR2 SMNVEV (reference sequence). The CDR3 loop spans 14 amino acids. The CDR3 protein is CASSWTGVLYGYTF. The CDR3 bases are TGTGCCAGCAGTTGGACAGGGGTCCTTTATGGCTACACCTTC.

The CDR3 region has the DNA TGCAGCGTTCCCTCAGGAGAGACCCAGTACTTC. Translated: CSVPSGETQYF. The chain employs TRBV29-1 and TRBJ2-5; D gene ambiguous. Trimming removed 5 bases at V and 4 bases at J, with 8 bases between. Germline V lookup: CDR1 SQVTM, CDR2 ANQGSEA. This CDR3 spans 11 amino acids.

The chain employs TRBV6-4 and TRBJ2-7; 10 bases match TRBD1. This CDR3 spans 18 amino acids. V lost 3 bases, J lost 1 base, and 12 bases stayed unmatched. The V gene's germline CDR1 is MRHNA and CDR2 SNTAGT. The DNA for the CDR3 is TGTGCCAGCAGTGATAAAGGGCTTGGGACAGGGGTGTCCTACGAGCAGTACTTC. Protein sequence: CASSDKGLGTGVSYEQYF.

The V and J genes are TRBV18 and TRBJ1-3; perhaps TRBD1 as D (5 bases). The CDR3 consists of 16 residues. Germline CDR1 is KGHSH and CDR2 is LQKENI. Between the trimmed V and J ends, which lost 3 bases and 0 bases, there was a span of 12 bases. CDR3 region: CASSPLERGSGNTIYF. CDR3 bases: TGTGCCAGCTCACCGTTAGAAAGGGGCTCTGGAAACACCATATATTTT. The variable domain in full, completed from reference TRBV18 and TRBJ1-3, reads NAGVMQNPRHLVRRRGQEARLRCSPMKGHSHVYWYRQLPEEGLKFMVYLQKENIIDESGMPKERFSAEFPKEGPSILRIQQVVRGDSAAYFCASSPLERGSGNTIYFGEGSWLTVV.

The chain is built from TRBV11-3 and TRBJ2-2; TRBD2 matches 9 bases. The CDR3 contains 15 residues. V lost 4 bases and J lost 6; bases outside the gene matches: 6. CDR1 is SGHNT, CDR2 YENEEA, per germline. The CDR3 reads CASSSGLARAGELFF. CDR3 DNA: TGTGCCAGCAGCTCGGGACTAGCAAGGGCCGGGGAGCTGTTTTTT.

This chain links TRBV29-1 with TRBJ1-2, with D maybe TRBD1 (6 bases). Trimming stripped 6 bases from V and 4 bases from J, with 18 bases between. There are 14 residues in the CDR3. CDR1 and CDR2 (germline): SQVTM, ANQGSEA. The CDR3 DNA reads TGCAGCGTCCCCCAAGTTGGGGGCGGCTATGGCTACACCTTC. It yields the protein CSVPQVGGGYGYTF.

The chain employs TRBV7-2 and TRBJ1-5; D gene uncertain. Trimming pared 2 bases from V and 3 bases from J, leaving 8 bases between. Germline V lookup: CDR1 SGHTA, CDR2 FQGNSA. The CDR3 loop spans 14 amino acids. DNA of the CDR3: TGTGCCAGCAGCTTAACCCAGTCCAATCAGCCCCAGCATTTT. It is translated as CASSLTQSNQPQHF.

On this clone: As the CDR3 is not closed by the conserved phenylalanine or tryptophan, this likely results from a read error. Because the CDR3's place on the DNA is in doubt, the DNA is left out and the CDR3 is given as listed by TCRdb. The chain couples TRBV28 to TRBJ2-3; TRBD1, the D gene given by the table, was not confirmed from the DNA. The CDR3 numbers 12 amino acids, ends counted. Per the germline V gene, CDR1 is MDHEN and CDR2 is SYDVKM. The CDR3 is CASSAEGQGIQL.

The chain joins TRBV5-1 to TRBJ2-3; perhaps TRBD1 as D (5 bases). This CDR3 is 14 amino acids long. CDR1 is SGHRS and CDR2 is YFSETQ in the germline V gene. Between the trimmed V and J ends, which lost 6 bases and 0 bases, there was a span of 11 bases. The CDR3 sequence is CASKQASSTDTQYF. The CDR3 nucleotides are TGCGCCAGCAAACAGGCGTCTAGCACAGATACGCAGTATTTT.

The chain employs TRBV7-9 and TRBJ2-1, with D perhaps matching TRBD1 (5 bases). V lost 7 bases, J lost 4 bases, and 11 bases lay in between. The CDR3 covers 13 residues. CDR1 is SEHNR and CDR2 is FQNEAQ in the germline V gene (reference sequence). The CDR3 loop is CASTDDSYNEQFF. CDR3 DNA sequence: TGTGCCAGCACCGACGACAGTTACAATGAGCAGTTCTTC. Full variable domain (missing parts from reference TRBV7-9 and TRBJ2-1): DTGVSQNPRHKITKRGQNVTFRCDPISEHNRLYWYRQTLGQGPEFLTYFQNEAQLEKSRLLSDRFSAERPKGSFSTLEIQRTEQGDSAMYLCASTDDSYNEQFFGPGTRLTVL.

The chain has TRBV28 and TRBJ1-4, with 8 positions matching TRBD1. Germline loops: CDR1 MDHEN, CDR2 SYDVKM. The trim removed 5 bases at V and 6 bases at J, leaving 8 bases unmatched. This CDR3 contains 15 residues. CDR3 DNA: TGTGCCAGCAGTACCCAGGGGGCCCAAGATGAAAAACTGTTTTTT. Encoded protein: CASSTQGAQDEKLFF.

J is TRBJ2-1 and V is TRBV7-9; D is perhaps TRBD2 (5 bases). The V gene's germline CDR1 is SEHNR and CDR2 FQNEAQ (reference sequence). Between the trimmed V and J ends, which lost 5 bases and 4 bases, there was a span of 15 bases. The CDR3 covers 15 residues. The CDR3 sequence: CASSTGITSYNEQFF. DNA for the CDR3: TGTGCCAGCAGCACCGGGATAACGTCTTACAATGAGCAGTTCTTC.

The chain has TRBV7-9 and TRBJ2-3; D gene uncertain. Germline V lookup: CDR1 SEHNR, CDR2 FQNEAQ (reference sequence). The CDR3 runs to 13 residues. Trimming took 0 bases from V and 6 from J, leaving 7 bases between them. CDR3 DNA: TGTGCCAGCAGCTTAGCGCAGAAGGATACGCAGTATTTT. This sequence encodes CASSLAQKDTQYF.

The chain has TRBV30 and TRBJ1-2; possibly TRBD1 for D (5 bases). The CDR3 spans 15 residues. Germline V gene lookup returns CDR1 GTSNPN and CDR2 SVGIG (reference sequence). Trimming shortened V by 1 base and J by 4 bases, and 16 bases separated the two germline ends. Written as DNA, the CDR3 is TGTGCCTGGAGTGAGAGTTTCCAGGGTGGCTATGGCTACACCTTC. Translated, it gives CAWSESFQGGYGYTF.

This CDR3 reads CASRRLARTGELFF. Written as DNA, the CDR3 is TGTGCCAGCAGGAGACTAGCGCGGACCGGGGAGCTGTTTTTT. The J gene is TRBJ2-2, the V gene TRBV11-2; 8 nucleotides agree with TRBD2. Germline lookup yields CDR1 SGHAT and CDR2 FQNNGV. The CDR3 is 14 amino acids. V was clipped by 6 bases and J by 5 bases; unmatched bases: 5.